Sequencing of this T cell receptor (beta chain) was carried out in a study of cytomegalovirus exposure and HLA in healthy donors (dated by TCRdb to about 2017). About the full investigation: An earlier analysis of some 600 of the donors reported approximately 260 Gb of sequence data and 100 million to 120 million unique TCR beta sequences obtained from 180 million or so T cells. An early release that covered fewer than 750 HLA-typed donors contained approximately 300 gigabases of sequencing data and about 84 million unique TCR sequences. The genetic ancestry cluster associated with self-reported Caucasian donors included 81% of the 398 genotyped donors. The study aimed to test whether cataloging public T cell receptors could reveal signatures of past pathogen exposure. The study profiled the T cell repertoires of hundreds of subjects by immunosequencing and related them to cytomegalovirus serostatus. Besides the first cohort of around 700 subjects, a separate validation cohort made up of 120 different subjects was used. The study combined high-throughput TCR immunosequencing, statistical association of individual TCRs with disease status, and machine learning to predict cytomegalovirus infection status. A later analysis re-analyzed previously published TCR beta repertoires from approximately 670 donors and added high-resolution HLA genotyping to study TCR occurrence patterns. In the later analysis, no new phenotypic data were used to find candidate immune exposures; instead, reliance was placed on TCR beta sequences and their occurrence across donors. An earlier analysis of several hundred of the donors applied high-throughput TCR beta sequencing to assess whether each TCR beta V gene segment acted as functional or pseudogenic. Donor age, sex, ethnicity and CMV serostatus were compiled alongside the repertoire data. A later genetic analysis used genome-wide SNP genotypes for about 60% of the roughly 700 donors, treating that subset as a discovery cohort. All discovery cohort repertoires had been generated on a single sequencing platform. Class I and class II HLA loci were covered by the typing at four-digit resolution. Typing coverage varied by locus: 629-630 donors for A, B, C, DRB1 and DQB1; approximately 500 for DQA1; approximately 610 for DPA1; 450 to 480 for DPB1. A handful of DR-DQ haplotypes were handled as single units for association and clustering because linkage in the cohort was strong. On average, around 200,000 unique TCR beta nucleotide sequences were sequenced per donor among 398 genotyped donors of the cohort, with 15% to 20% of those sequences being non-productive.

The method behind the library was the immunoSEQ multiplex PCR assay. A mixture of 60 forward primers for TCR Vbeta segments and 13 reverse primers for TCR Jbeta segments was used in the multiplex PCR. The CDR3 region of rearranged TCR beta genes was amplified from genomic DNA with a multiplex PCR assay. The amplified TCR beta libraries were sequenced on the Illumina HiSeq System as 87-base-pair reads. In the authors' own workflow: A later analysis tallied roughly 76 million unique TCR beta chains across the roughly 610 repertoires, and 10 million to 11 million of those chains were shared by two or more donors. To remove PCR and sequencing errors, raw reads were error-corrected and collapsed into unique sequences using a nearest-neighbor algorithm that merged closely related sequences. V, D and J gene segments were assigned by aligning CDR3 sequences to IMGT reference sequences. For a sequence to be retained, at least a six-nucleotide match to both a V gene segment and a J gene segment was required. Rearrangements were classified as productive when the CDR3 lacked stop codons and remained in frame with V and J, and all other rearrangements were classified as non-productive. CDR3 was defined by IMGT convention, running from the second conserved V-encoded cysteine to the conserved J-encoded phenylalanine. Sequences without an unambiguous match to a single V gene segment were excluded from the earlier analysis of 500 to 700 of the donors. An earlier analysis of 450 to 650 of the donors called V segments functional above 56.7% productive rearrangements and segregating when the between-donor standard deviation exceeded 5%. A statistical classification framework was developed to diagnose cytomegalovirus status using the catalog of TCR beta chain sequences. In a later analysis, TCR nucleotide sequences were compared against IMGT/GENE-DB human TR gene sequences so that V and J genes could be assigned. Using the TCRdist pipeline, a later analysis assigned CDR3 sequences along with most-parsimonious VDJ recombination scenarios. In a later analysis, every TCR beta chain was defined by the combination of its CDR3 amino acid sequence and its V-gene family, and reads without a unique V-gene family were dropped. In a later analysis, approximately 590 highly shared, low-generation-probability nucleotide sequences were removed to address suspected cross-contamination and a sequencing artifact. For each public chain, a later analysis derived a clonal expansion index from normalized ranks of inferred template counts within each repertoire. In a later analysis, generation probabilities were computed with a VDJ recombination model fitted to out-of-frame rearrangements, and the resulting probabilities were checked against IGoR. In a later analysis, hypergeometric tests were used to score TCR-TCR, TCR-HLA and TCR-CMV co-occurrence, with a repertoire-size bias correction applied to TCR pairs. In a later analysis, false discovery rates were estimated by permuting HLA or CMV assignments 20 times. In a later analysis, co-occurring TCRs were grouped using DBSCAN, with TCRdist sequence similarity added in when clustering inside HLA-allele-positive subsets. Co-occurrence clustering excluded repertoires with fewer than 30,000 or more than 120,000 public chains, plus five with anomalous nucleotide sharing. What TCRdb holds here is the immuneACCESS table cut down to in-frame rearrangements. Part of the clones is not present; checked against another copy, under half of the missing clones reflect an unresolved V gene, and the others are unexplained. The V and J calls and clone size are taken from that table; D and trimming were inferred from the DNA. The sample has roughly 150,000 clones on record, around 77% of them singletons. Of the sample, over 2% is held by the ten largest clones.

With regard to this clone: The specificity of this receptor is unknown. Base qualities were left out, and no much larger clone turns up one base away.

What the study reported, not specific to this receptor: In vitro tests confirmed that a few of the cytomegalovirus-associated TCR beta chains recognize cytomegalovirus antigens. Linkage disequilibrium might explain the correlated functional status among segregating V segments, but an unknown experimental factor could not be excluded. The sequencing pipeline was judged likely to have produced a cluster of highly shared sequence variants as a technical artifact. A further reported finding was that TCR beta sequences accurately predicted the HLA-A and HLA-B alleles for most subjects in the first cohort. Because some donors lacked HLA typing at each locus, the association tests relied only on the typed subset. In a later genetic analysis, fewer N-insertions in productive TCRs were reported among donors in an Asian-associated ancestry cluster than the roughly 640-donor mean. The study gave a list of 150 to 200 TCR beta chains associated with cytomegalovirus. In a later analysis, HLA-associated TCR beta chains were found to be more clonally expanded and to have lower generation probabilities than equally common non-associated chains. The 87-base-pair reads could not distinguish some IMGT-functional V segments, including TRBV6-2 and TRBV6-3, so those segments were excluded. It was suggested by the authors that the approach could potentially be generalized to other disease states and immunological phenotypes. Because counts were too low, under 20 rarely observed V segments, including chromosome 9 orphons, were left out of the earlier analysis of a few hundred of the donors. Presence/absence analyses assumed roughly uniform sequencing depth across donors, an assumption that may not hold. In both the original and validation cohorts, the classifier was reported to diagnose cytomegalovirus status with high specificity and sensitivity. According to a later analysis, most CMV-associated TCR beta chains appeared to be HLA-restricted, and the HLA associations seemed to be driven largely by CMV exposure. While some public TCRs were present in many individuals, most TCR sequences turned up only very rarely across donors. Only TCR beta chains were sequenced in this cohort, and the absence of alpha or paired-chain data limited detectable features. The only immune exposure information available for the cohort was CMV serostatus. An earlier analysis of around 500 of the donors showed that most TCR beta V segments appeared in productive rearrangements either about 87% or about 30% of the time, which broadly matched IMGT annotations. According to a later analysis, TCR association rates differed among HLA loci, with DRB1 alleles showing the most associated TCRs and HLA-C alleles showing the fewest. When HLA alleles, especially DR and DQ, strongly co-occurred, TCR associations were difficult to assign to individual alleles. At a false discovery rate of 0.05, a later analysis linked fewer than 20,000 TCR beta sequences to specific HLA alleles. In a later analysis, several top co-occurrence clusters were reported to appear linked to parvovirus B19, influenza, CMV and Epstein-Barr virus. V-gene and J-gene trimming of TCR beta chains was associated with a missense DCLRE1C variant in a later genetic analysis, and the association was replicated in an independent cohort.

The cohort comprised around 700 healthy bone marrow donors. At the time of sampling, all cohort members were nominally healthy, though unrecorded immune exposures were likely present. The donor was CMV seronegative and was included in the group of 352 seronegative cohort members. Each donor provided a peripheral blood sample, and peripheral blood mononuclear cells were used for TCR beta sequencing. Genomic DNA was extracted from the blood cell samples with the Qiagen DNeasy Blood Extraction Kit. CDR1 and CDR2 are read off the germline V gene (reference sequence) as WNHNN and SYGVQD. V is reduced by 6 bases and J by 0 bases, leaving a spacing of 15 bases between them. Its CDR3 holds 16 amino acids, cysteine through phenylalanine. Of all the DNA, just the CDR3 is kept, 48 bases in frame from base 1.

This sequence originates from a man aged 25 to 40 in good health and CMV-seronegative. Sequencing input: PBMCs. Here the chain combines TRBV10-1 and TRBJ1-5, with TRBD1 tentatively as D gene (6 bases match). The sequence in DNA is TGCGCCAGCAGCCTAACAGGGACCCATAGCAATCAGCCCCAGCATTTT. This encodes CASSLTGTHSNQPQHF.